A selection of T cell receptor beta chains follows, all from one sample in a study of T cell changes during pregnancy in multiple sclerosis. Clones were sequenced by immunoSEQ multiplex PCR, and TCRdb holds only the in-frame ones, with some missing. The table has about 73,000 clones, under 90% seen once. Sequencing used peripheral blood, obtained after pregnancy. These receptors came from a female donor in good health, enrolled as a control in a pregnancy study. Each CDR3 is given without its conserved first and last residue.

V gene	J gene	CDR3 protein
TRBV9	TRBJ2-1	ASSSGLAAYNEQF
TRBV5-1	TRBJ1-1	ASSPRTGANTEAF
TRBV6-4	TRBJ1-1	ASSLEPNTEAF
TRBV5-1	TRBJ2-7	ASSYDSVSYEQY
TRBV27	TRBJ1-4	ASSLGPGEANEKLF
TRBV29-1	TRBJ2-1	SVEGGGAIGAEQF
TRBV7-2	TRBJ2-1	ASSLLGGRIGEQF
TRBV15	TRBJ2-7	ATSSPGQREYEQY
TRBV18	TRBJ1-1	ASSRQFGGMNTEAF
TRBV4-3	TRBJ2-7	ASSQEVSSGTDMAYEQY
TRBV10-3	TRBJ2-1	AISESAGGPDEQF
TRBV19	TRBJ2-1	ASSMGAGYNEQF
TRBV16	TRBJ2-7	ASSQSAGVRGLDEQY
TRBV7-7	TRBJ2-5	ASSYGLAGGGETQY
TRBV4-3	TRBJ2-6	ASSQEGAGGSGANVLT
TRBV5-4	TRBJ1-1	ASSLATGSTEAF
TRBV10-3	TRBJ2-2	AARDREHTGELF
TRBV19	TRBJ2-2	ATSLGRDRGRTGELF
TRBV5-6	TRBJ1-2	ASSLSGGGLYGYT
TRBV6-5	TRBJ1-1	ASSSGNMNTEAF
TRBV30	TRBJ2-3	AWSGATDTQY
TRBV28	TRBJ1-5	ASSLQGGRIQPQH
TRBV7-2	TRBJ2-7	ASSLPRDRQSSYEQY
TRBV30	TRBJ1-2	AGGQVDYGYT
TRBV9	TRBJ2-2	ASSTGQGLNTGELF
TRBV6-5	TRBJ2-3	ASTESGRTTDTQY
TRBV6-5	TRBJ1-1	ASSDSPMNTEAF
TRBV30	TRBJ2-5	AWSSSIQTQY
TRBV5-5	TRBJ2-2	ASSMGLAGGSNTGELF